The 27 T cell receptor beta chains below come from one sample, sequenced in a study of blood T cell repertoires in COVID-19. The protocol was immunoSEQ multiplex PCR, while the TCRdb copy is restricted to in-frame clones and leaves out a portion. In the table there are around 380,000 clones, around 87% of which are singletons. Sequencing was performed on PBMCs or T cells enriched from blood (not recorded which). These TCRs come from a man aged 30 to 45 who had recovered from COVID-19.

V and J are TRBV30 and TRBJ1-6, with D possibly being TRBD1 (5 bases). Germline lookup yields CDR1 GTSNPN and CDR2 SVGIG (reference sequence). This CDR3 is built from 14 residues. Trimming took off 5 bases at V and 3 bases at J, with 11 bases between the two ends. The CDR3 reads CAWGWQGYNSPLHF. CDR3 DNA: TGTGCCTGGGGGTGGCAGGGCTATAATTCACCCCTCCACTTT.

This sequence joins TRBV5-6 and TRBJ2-7, with 8 bases fitting TRBD1. The CDR3 loop spans 15 amino acids. Germline CDR1 is SGHDT and CDR2 is YYEEEE. V shed 4 bases and J 2 bases; nucleotides not matched to a gene: 8. CDR3 sequence reads: CASSQDRGIPYEQYF. The DNA of the CDR3 is TGTGCCAGCAGCCAAGACAGGGGAATCCCCTACGAGCAGTACTTC.

The V gene is TRBV7-9, the J gene TRBJ1-2; D perhaps matches TRBD1 (6 bases). This CDR3 comprises 15 residues. Per the germline V gene, CDR1 is SEHNR and CDR2 is FQNEAQ (reference sequence). V lost 2 bases, J lost 5 bases, and 15 bases lay in between. The CDR3 DNA sequence: TGTGCCAGCAGCTTACAGGACAGTTTGTATTATGGCTACACCTTC. Translated: CASSLQDSLYYGYTF. The full variable domain, its missing parts supplied by reference TRBV7-9 and TRBJ1-2, is DTGVSQNPRHKITKRGQNVTFRCDPISEHNRLYWYRQTLGQGPEFLTYFQNEAQLEKSRLLSDRFSAERPKGSFSTLEIQRTEQGDSAMYLCASSLQDSLYYGYTFGSGTRLTVV.

The rearrangement uses TRBV30 and TRBJ2-5, with D maybe TRBD1 (7 bases). The germline V gene encodes CDR1 GTSNPN and CDR2 SVGIG (reference sequence). V was clipped by 4 bases and J by 5 bases, with 14 bases between them. The CDR3 consists of 13 residues. The CDR3 spells CAWNQGGGETQYF. DNA for the CDR3: TGTGCCTGGAACCAGGGGGGAGGTGAGACCCAGTACTTC. The full variable domain, its missing parts supplied by reference TRBV30 and TRBJ2-5, is SQTIHQWPATLVQPVGSPLSLECTVEGTSNPNLYWYRQAAGRGLQLLFYSVGIGQISSEVPQNLSASRPQDRQFILSSKKLLLSDSGFYLCAWNQGGGETQYFGPGTRLLVL.

This rearrangement joins TRBV20-1 to TRBJ1-2; D remains ambiguous. Trimming took off 7 bases at V and 8 bases at J, with 14 bases between the two ends. The germline V gene encodes CDR1 DFQATT and CDR2 SNEGSKA (reference sequence). The CDR3 length is 11 residues. Here the CDR3 DNA reads TGCAGTGGAGACGGAGTCCGGGGCTACACCTTC. Amino acid sequence: CSGDGVRGYTF.

This clone appeared a few times. This chain links TRBV6-5 with TRBJ1-4; no firm D call. V was clipped by 2 bases and J by 5 bases, with 9 bases between them. Germline values: CDR1 MNHEY, CDR2 SVGAGI. This CDR3 spans 14 amino acids. CDR3 coding DNA: TGTGCCAGCAGTTACACCGGGAACAATGAAAAACTGTTTTTT. It is translated as CASSYTGNNEKLFF.

J is TRBJ1-3 and V is TRBV12-5; possibly TRBD1 for D (6 bases). The CDR3 totals 16 residues. The V and J ends lost 0 bases and 7 bases respectively, with 16 bases between them. CDR1 and CDR2 from the germline V gene are LGHNT and FRNRAP. CDR3 in DNA: TGTGCTAGTGGTTTGGTACCTCGGACAGTCGACAACACCATATATTTT. Its translation is CASGLVPRTVDNTIYF.

In its sample, this clone was seen a few times. This chain links TRBV9 with TRBJ1-1, with 9 bases matching TRBD1. This CDR3 contains 14 residues. V was pared by 4 bases and J by 4 bases, with 5 bases of the junction left unmatched. Germline values: CDR1 SGDLS, CDR2 YYNGEE. The CDR3 region is CASSPADRGTEAFF. The CDR3, as DNA: TGTGCCAGCAGCCCCGCGGACAGGGGCACTGAAGCTTTCTTT.

This clone was counted a few times. The chain is built from TRBV4-3 and TRBJ2-2; tentative D call: TRBD1 (5 bases). CDR1 is LGHNA, CDR2 YSLEER, per germline. Trimming stripped 4 bases from V and 8 bases from J, with 8 bases between. CDR3 length equals 12 residues. CDR3: CASSRTRGELFF. As DNA, the CDR3 is TGCGCCAGCAGCCGGACAAGGGGGGAGCTGTTTTTT.

This clone is a singleton in its sample. CDR3 amino acids: CATPTYEQYF. Written as DNA, the CDR3 is TGTGCCACCCCTACCTACGAGCAGTACTTC. The chain joins TRBV24-1 to TRBJ2-7; the D is unclear. Germline CDR1 KGHDR, CDR2 SFDVKD. CDR3 length: 10 amino acids. Trimming cost V 9 bases and J 2 bases, with 4 bases left between them.

The chain links TRBV19 to TRBJ1-2, with 7 positions matching TRBD1. The CDR3 is 12 residues long. V lost 4 bases to trimming and J lost 8 bases; unmatched junction nucleotides: 4. Germline CDR1 reads LNHDA; CDR2 reads SQIVND (reference sequence). The CDR3 DNA reads as TGTGCCAGTAGTACGTACAGGGGAGGCTACACCTTC. It translates to CASSTYRGGYTF.

The chain couples TRBV25-1 to TRBJ1-4; 9 bases map to TRBD1. This CDR3 has 14 residues. With V trimmed by 3 bases and J by 12 bases, 8 bases remained unmatched. Germline V gene sequence: CDR1 MGHDK, CDR2 SYGVNS. The CDR3 protein is CASSDGTGPLELFF. The CDR3 nucleotides are TGTGCCAGCAGTGATGGGACAGGGCCCCTCGAACTGTTTTTT.

The CDR3 region is CASSVGPPGDSPLHF. The DNA of the CDR3 is TGTGCCAGCAGCGTAGGTCCCCCAGGGGATTCACCCCTCCACTTT. V usage is TRBV9 and J usage is TRBJ1-6, with a possible D match to TRBD1 (6 bases). The CDR3 contains 15 residues. The V and J ends lost 0 bases and 8 bases respectively, with 12 bases between them. Germline V gene lookup returns CDR1 SGDLS and CDR2 YYNGEE.

This chain uses TRBV11-3 with TRBJ1-6; the D gene is possibly TRBD1 (5 bases). The V gene's germline CDR1 is SGHNT and CDR2 YENEEA. Trimming left V 3 bases short and J 7 bases short, with 7 bases between. The CDR3 runs to 13 residues. CDR3 sequence: CASSFGGNSPLHF. CDR3 bases: TGTGCCAGCAGCTTTGGGGGGAATTCACCCCTCCACTTT.

This clone was observed a single time. This chain joins TRBV7-9 and TRBJ1-4; a possible D gene is TRBD1 (6 bases). CDR3 length equals 14 residues. Germline-derived CDR1 and CDR2 are SEHNR and FQNEAQ (reference sequence). V lost 3 bases and J 10 bases, leaving 15 bases between the germline ends. The CDR3 region is CASSFPQGRRKLFF. CDR3 sequence (DNA): TGTGCCAGCAGCTTTCCCCAGGGGCGGAGAAAACTGTTTTTT. The whole variable domain, remainder taken from reference TRBV7-9 and TRBJ1-4, is DTGVSQNPRHKITKRGQNVTFRCDPISEHNRLYWYRQTLGQGPEFLTYFQNEAQLEKSRLLSDRFSAERPKGSFSTLEIQRTEQGDSAMYLCASSFPQGRRKLFFGSGTQLSVL.

V is TRBV30 and J is TRBJ2-1; a weak D match, TRBD2 (6 bases). The CDR3 spans 13 residues. Looked up from germline, CDR1 is GTSNPN and CDR2 is SVGIG (reference sequence). V was cut by 8 bases and J by 0 bases, with 11 bases left in between. The CDR3 reads CARAGSSYNEQFF. CDR3 sequence (DNA): TGTGCCCGGGCGGGGAGCTCCTACAATGAGCAGTTCTTC.

Regarding this clone: This CDR3 is also generated by other DNA sequences in the sample. The chain carries TRBV5-6 and TRBJ1-5; D gene uncertain. CDR1 is SGHDT and CDR2 is YYEEEE in the germline V gene. The CDR3 is 13 residues long. With 1 base removed from V and 4 bases from J, the gap between germline ends came to 6 bases. In DNA, the CDR3 is TGTGCCAGCAGCTTGACCGGGAATCAGCCCCAGCATTTT. This gives the protein CASSLTGNQPQHF.

The rearrangement links TRBV6-5 to TRBJ2-6; D uncertain. V was trimmed by 7 bases and J by 1 base, leaving 11 bases between them. CDR3 size: 15 residues. Germline V CDR1 and CDR2: MNHEY, SVGAGI. The CDR3 DNA is TGTGCCAGCACCGACTGGTGGTCTGGGGCCAACGTCCTGACTTTC. It yields the protein CASTDWWSGANVLTF.

V usage is TRBV18 and J usage is TRBJ2-7; tentatively, D is TRBD2 (5 bases). The CDR3 is 14 amino acids. From germline, CDR1 is KGHSH and CDR2 LQKENI. Trimming left V 6 bases short and J 3 bases short, with 15 bases between. The CDR3 DNA sequence: TGTGCCAGCTCTCCTTGGACGGGGTTCTACGAGCAGTACTTC. It encodes CASSPWTGFYEQYF.

This chain joins TRBV4-3 and TRBJ1-2; unclear D gene. The CDR3 extends over 16 amino acids. Trimming pared 0 bases from V and 2 bases from J, leaving 13 bases between. Germline CDR1 LGHNA, CDR2 YSLEER. The CDR3 loop reads CASSQDLFVPNYGYTF. The CDR3 coding sequence is TGCGCCAGCAGCCAAGATCTATTCGTCCCGAACTATGGCTACACCTTC.

This chain joins TRBV5-6 and TRBJ1-4, with TRBD1 matching over 7 bases. The CDR3 has 15 amino acids. Trimming at V came to 1 base and at J to 3 bases, leaving 3 bases not matched to a gene. Germline lookup yields CDR1 SGHDT and CDR2 YYEEEE. CDR3 protein: CASSLPGTANEKLFF. The CDR3 DNA reads as TGTGCCAGCAGCTTGCCCGGGACAGCTAATGAAAAACTGTTTTTT.

The rearrangement uses TRBV5-4 and TRBJ2-7, with 7 bases matching TRBD2. This CDR3 contains 14 residues. V lost 5 bases, J lost 3 bases, and 8 bases stayed unmatched. The germline V gene has CDR1 SGHNT and CDR2 YYREEE (reference sequence). The CDR3: CASRRLAGDYEQYF. The CDR3 coding sequence is TGTGCCAGCAGGCGCTTGGCGGGGGACTACGAGCAGTACTTC.

V is TRBV6-4 and J is TRBJ1-1; TRBD1 matches 7 bases. The V segment lost 6 bases and the J segment 4 bases; nucleotides outside the gene matches: 23. This CDR3 contains 19 residues. CDR1 and CDR2 (germline): MRHNA, SNTAGT. DNA of the CDR3: TGTGCCAGCAGCCTACCCGAGGGACAGTGGGATGGGTATGGCACTGAAGCTTTCTTT. Translating it yields CASSLPEGQWDGYGTEAFF.

A remark on this clone: The sample carries other DNA sequences with the same CDR3. V gene TRBV5-1 combines with J gene TRBJ2-3; the D is unclear. V was cut by 0 bases and J by 0 bases, with 5 bases left in between. Germline lookup yields CDR1 SGHRS and CDR2 YFSETQ. CDR3 length: 14 amino acids. The CDR3: CASSLGTSTDTQYF. For the CDR3, the DNA is TGCGCCAGCAGCTTGGGTACAAGCACAGATACGCAGTATTTT.

The chain combines TRBV6-5 with TRBJ1-6; perhaps TRBD1 as D (6 bases). Trimming pared 4 bases from V and 8 bases from J, leaving 9 bases between. CDR1 is MNHEY and CDR2 is SVGAGI in the germline V gene. There are 13 residues in the CDR3. The CDR3 DNA follows: TGTGCCAGCAGTTCGGCAGGGGATTCACCCCTCCACTTT. This codes for CASSSAGDSPLHF.

This chain uses TRBV6-5 with TRBJ2-2, with a possible D match to TRBD1 (6 bases). V dropped 2 bases and J dropped 0 bases, with 10 bases sitting between them. CDR1 is MNHEY, CDR2 SVGAGI, per germline. This CDR3 is 16 amino acids long. CDR3 DNA sequence: TGTGCCAGCAGTTACAGAGGGGGATCGAACACCGGGGAGCTGTTTTTT. Residues: CASSYRGGSNTGELFF.

The gene calls are TRBV5-1 and TRBJ1-1; TRBD1 aligns across 7 bases. CDR3 length: 13 residues. Trimming cost V 4 bases and J 8 bases; bases outside gene matches: 8. Germline-derived CDR1 and CDR2 are SGHRS and YFSETQ. The CDR3 loop reads CASSVDRASEAFF. CDR3 coding DNA: TGCGCCAGCAGCGTTGACAGGGCCTCAGAAGCTTTCTTT.